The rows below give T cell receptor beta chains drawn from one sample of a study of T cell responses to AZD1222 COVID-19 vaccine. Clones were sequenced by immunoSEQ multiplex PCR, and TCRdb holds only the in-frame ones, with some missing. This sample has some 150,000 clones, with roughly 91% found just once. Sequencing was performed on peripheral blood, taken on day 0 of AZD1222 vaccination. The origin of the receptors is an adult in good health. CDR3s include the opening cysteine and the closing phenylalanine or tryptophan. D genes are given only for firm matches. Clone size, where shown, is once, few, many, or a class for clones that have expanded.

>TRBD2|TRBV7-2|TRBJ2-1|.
CASSISGGANEQFF
TGTGCCAGCAGCATCAGCGGGGGGGCCAATGAGCAGTTCTTC
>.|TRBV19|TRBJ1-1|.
CASSIGRTVNTEAFF
TGTGCCAGTAGTATAGGACGAACAGTGAACACTGAAGCTTTCTTT
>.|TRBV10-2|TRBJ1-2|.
CASARPENYGYTF
TGCGCCAGCGCAAGGCCTGAAAACTATGGCTACACCTTC
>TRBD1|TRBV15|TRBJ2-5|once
CATSGSTDRGGETQYF
TGTGCCACCAGCGGATCAACGGACAGGGGGGGAGAGACCCAGTACTTC
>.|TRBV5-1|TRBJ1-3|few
CASSWGGISGNTIYF
TGCGCCAGCAGTTGGGGGGGCATCTCTGGAAACACCATATATTTT
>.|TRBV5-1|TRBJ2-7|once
CASSLRTETYEQYF
TGCGCCAGCAGCCTACGGACAGAAACCTACGAGCAGTACTTC
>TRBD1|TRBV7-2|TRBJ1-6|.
CASRDRGSPLHF
TGTGCCAGCAGGGACAGGGGTTCACCCCTCCACTTT
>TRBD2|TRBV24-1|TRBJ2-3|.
CATSDRTSGGATGTDTQYF
TGTGCCACCAGTGACAGGACTAGCGGGGGGGCCACAGGCACAGATACGCAGTATTTT
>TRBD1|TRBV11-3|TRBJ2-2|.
CASSKQGGADTGELFF
TGTGCCAGCAGCAAACAAGGGGGCGCGGACACCGGGGAGCTGTTTTTT
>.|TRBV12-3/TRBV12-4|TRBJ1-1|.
CASSNRPPREAFF
TGTGCCAGCAGTAACCGCCCCCCCCGGGAAGCTTTCTTT
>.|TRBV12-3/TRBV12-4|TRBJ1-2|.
CASRSSGGQGYTF
TGTGCCAGCAGGTCCAGCGGGGGGCAGGGCTACACCTTC
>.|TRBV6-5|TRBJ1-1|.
CASSYNPGTGDTEAFF
TGTGCCAGCAGTTATAACCCCGGGACGGGGGACACTGAAGCTTTCTTT
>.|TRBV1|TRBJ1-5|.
CTSSQVQPPRGNQPQHF
TGCACCAGCAGCCAAGTTCAGCCCCCTCGAGGCAATCAGCCCCAGCATTTT
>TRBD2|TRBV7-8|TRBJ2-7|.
CASSPGLAGGSSYEQYF
TGTGCCAGCAGCCCCGGACTAGCGGGAGGAAGCTCCTACGAGCAGTACTTC
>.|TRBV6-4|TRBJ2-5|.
CASSVGSGVQETQYF
TGTGCCAGCAGTGTAGGAAGCGGAGTACAAGAGACCCAGTACTTC
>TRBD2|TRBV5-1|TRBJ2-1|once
CASSLPRTSGRERNEQFF
TGCGCCAGCAGCTTGCCCAGGACTAGCGGGAGGGAGAGGAATGAGCAGTTCTTC
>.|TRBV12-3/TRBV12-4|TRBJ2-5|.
CASKEAEETQYF
TGTGCCAGCAAAGAAGCGGAAGAGACCCAGTACTTC
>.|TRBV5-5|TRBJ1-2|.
CASSLGYGYTF
TGTGCCAGCAGCTTGGGGTATGGCTACACCTTC
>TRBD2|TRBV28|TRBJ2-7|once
CASSRIGGGRRSYEQYF
TGTGCCAGCAGTCGCATAGGAGGCGGGAGACGCTCCTACGAGCAGTACTTC
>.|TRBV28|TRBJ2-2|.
CASEANTGELFF
TGTGCCAGCGAGGCGAACACCGGGGAGCTGTTTTTT
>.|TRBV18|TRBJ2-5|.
CASSPALVQETQYF
TGTGCCAGCTCACCTGCTTTAGTTCAAGAGACCCAGTACTTC
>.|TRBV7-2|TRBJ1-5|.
CASSLVVGANQPQHF
TGTGCCAGCAGCTTAGTGGTGGGCGCCAATCAGCCCCAGCATTTT